The clone carrying this TCR beta chain was counted ten times or more. The antigen is unknown. Trimming left V 2 bases short and J 5 bases short, with 16 bases between. The germline CDR1 and CDR2 sequences are LNHDA and SQIVND (reference sequence). CDR3 length: 15 amino acids. The data were obtained in a study of T cell responses to AZD1222 COVID-19 vaccine. Study-wide results and caveats: Most donors were white British, females outnumbered males, and clonal diversity was possibly underestimated.

Profiling relied on immunoSEQ multiplex PCR, and the TCRdb table lists in-frame clones only, not all of them. The sample lists fewer than 150,000 clones, about nine tenths occurring once. The receptor was isolated from an adult in good health. The input for sequencing was peripheral blood, taken on day 0 of AZD1222 vaccination. The chain combines TRBV19 with TRBJ2-7, with D possibly TRBD2 on 6 matching bases. This CDR3 reads CASSIWWGESNEQYF. The CDR3 nucleotides are TGTGCCAGTAGTATATGGTGGGGGGAGTCCAACGAGCAGTACTTC.